Below are 2 T cell receptor beta chains sequenced from a single sample in a study of shared clonotypes between healthy human individuals. The data were produced by immunoSEQ multiplex PCR, yet TCRdb's version contains in-frame clones alone and is incomplete. Counted here are 530,000 or so clones, over 60% occurring once; the ten biggest clones make up 9.5% to 15%. Sequencing was performed on PBMCs. The source is a woman in her thirties or forties in good health. Some clones in this sample may be carry-over from other donors' samples.

The CDR3 loop is CASSYSPSRQETQYF. The CDR3 region has the DNA TGTGCCAGCAGTTACTCGCCGTCCCGGCAAGAGACCCAGTACTTC. This rearrangement joins TRBV6-5 to TRBJ2-5; no reliable D call. There are 15 residues in the CDR3. With 0 bases removed from V and 2 bases from J, the gap between germline ends came to 10 bases. Germline CDR1 is MNHEY and CDR2 is SVGAGI.

J is TRBJ2-5 and V is TRBV2; 9 positions agree with TRBD2. This CDR3 has 13 amino acids. V was pared by 7 bases and J by 1 base, with 1 base of the junction left unmatched. Germline V CDR1 and CDR2: SNHLY, FYNNEI. The CDR3 region is CASTGLAQETQYF. The CDR3 region has the DNA TGTGCCAGCACGGGACTAGCCCAAGAGACCCAGTACTTC.